What follows describes a single T cell receptor (beta chain). Its target is unknown. CDR1 and CDR2 (germline): SEHNR, FQNEAQ (reference sequence). The CDR3 covers 14 residues. Between the trimmed V and J ends, which lost 1 base and 1 base, there was a span of 8 bases. The data stem from a study of memory CD4+ T cells and cytomegalovirus serostatus. The sort gate was single viable CD3+CD4+CD8-CD45RO+ cells for memory CD4+ T cells. Serum IgG to CMV pp150, pp28, p38 and p52 defined serostatus. Methods used by the authors: Out-of-frame sequences were removed, leaving about 2.2 million distinct TCRbeta sequences. Assay: immunoSEQ multiplex PCR; the TCRdb copy retains only in-frame clones and omits some. The DNA was the basis for D and trimming; V, J and clone size are from that table. In the table there are about 42,000 clones, roughly 80% of which are singletons. Study-level findings and limits: Each of 67 CMV-associated TCRbeta sequences occurred in one to five individuals.

This clonotype was sampled from an adult in good health and CMV-seronegative. The chain links TRBV7-9 to TRBJ2-7; the D is unclear. Sequencing used memory CD4+ T cells from blood. CDR3 DNA: TGTGCCAGCAGCTTAGGATCGGATTCCTACGAGCAGTACTTC. This encodes CASSLGSDSYEQYF.